The present entry profiles one T cell receptor beta chain with its context. TCRdb ran MiXCR on the RT-PCR reads and lists one entry per CDR3 protein. This table holds 190,000 or so distinct CDR3 sequences, around 40% found once. This sample is part of a study of patients and donors after allogeneic stem cell transplantation. The V gene's germline CDR1 is MGHDK and CDR2 SYGVNS. The V gene lost 3 bases and the J gene lost 4 bases, with 18 bases spanning the gap. This CDR3 contains 16 residues. The TCR was taken from a human donor who was either an allogeneic HSCT recipient or a stem cell or donor lymphocyte infusion donor (not recorded which). It is not recorded whose cells these are; they may come from a transplant donor. The chain is built from TRBV25-1 and TRBJ1-2; possible D gene TRBD1, 5 bases. Sequenced sample: blood, either unsorted or a sorted T cell fraction (not recorded which). Here the CDR3 reads CASSDSTAPRGYGYTF. The CDR3 DNA is TGTGCCAGCAGTGATTCGACAGCCCCAAGGGGCTATGGCTACACCTTC.